The 29 T cell receptor beta chains in this list originate from one sample, sequenced in a study of chemoradiotherapy in HPV16-positive cancers. TCRdb keeps only in-frame clones here, not all; method: immunoSEQ multiplex PCR. The table shows roughly 4,200 clones, with roughly 90% occurring only once. The sequenced sample was tumor tissue, obtained from a patient who underwent chemoradiotherapy. These receptors all come from a human donor with HPV-associated anogenital cancer.

The chain carries TRBV6-6 and TRBJ1-4; D is perhaps TRBD1 (5 bases). CDR1 and CDR2 from the germline V gene are MNHNY and SVGAGI (reference sequence). The CDR3 extends over 15 amino acids. V shed 6 bases and J shed 3 bases, with 14 bases lying between them. CDR3 amino acids: CASSRVGGANEKLFF. The CDR3 coding sequence is TGTGCCAGCAGCCGCGTCGGGGGGGCTAATGAAAAACTGTTTTTT.

V usage is TRBV18 and J usage is TRBJ2-6; 12 nucleotides match TRBD1. The CDR3 is 17 amino acids. After removal of 3 bases from V and 2 bases from J, the junction contained 2 bases not matched to a gene. Germline V gene lookup returns CDR1 KGHSH and CDR2 LQKENI. CDR3 loop: CASSPGTGGAGANVLTF. CDR3 in DNA: TGTGCCAGCTCACCCGGGACAGGGGGCGCTGGGGCCAACGTCCTGACTTTC.

This sequence joins TRBV28 and TRBJ2-7; TRBD1 agrees at 9 bases. J gave up 4 bases and V 7 bases, and 5 bases lay outside the gene matches. The length of the CDR3 is 13 residues. CDR1 MDHEN and CDR2 SYDVKM come from the germline V gene. For the CDR3, the DNA is TGTGCCAGCATATATGGACAGGGGTACGAGCAGTACTTC. Translated, it gives CASIYGQGYEQYF. The whole variable domain, filled in from reference TRBV28 and TRBJ2-7, reads DVKVTQSSRYLVKRTGEKVFLECVQDMDHENMFWYRQDPGLGLRLIYFSYDVKMKEKGDIPEGYSVSREKKERFSLILESASTNQTSMYLCASIYGQGYEQYFGPGTRLTVT.

The V gene is TRBV5-1, the J gene TRBJ1-1; TRBD1 matches 7 bases. V trimming: 5 bases; J trimming: 4 bases; junction bases outside the gene matches: 11. The CDR3 covers 15 residues. Per the germline V gene, CDR1 is SGHRS and CDR2 is YFSETQ. This CDR3 is CASRTGPTSGTEAFF. The CDR3 coding sequence is TGCGCCAGCAGGACAGGGCCCACATCGGGCACTGAAGCTTTCTTT.

The rearrangement uses TRBV5-1 and TRBJ2-3, with D hard to call. Germline CDR1 SGHRS, CDR2 YFSETQ. CDR3 length: 14 residues. The V and J ends lost 3 bases and 1 base respectively, with 9 bases between them. CDR3 region: CASSWVGRTDTQYF. DNA for the CDR3: TGCGCCAGCAGCTGGGTGGGCCGCACAGATACGCAGTATTTT. Drawing the rest from reference TRBV5-1 and TRBJ2-3, the complete variable domain is KAGVTQTPRYLIKTRGQQVTLSCSPISGHRSVSWYQQTPGQGLQFLFEYFSETQRNKGNFPGRFSGRQFSNSRSEMNVSTLELGDSALYLCASSWVGRTDTQYFGPGTRLTVL.

The J gene is TRBJ2-7, the V gene TRBV18; D is ambiguous. The germline V gene encodes CDR1 KGHSH and CDR2 LQKENI. CDR3 length equals 12 residues. The V and J ends lost 5 bases and 6 bases respectively, with 11 bases between them. Here the CDR3 reads CASSSVVGEQYF. The DNA of the CDR3 is TGTGCCAGCTCATCCGTGGTGGGCGAGCAGTACTTC.

About this clone itself: Its ends do not fully match the called genes, so a read error is possible. The V call is TRBV30, the J call TRBJ2-2; D may be TRBD1 or TRBD2 (5 bases each). Germline V gene lookup returns CDR1 GTSNPN and CDR2 SVGIG (reference sequence). CDR3 length: 14 residues. The CDR3 DNA is TGTGCCTGGAGAACAAGCGGACACACCAGGGAGCTGTTTTTT. Protein: CAWRTSGHTRELFF.

The chain has TRBV7-9 and TRBJ1-1; 8 positions agree with TRBD1. CDR3 size: 16 residues. The germline CDR1 and CDR2 sequences are SEHNR and FQNEAQ (reference sequence). Trimming cost V 5 bases and J 7 bases; bases outside gene matches: 15. The CDR3 DNA is TGTGCCAGCAGCACACGGACAGGGCGAAATGGATTTGAAGCTTTCTTT. Residues: CASSTRTGRNGFEAFF.

This clone was picked up one time. The J gene is TRBJ2-1, the V gene TRBV27; D is ambiguous. The CDR3 totals 15 residues. Germline V lookup: CDR1 MNHEY, CDR2 SMNVEV (reference sequence). Deletions cut 0 bases from V and 7 bases from J, with 13 bases between. CDR3 nucleotides: TGTGCCAGCAGTTTATCTGCCGGGCCCCCAAATGAGCAGTTCTTC. Its protein product is CASSLSAGPPNEQFF.

V is TRBV9 and J is TRBJ2-3; D is perhaps TRBD1 (5 bases). Germline V CDR1 and CDR2: SGDLS, YYNGEE. This CDR3 has 15 residues. Between the trimmed V and J ends, which lost 3 bases and 0 bases, there was a span of 11 bases. The DNA of the CDR3 is TGTGCCAGCAGCGAGCGACAGCTTAGCACAGATACGCAGTATTTT. Translation: CASSERQLSTDTQYF.

V usage is TRBV6-6 and J usage is TRBJ1-2, with D unresolved. From germline, CDR1 is MNHNY and CDR2 SVGAGI (reference sequence). V was shortened by 7 bases and J by 8 bases, with 17 bases between the two germline ends. The CDR3 totals 13 residues. The CDR3 loop is CASTLDGIRGYTF. CDR3 DNA: TGTGCCAGCACCCTGGACGGGATCCGGGGCTACACCTTC.

V usage is TRBV13 and J usage is TRBJ2-3; D might be TRBD2 (5 bases). The CDR3 length is 14 residues. Per germline, CDR1 PRHDT and CDR2 FYEKMQ (reference sequence). V was shortened by 1 base and J by 8 bases, with 13 bases between the two germline ends. The CDR3 DNA reads TGTGCCAGCAGCTTAGAGGCCCTCGGAGGTACGCAGTATTTT. Translation: CASSLEALGGTQYF.

The rearrangement links TRBV6-1 to TRBJ2-7; 8 nucleotides align to TRBD1. From germline, CDR1 is MNHNS and CDR2 SASEGT. The CDR3 runs 14 residues. V was clipped by 7 bases and J by 0 bases; unmatched bases: 5. CDR3 coding DNA: TGTGCCAGCACCCGGACAGGGCTCTCCTACGAGCAGTACTTC. Amino acid sequence: CASTRTGLSYEQYF.

The count of this clone is one. J is TRBJ1-2 and V is TRBV7-9; 12 positions match TRBD1. CDR3 length equals 15 residues. The V segment lost 3 bases and the J segment 5 bases; nucleotides outside the gene matches: 4. Germline V lookup: CDR1 SEHNR, CDR2 FQNEAQ (reference sequence). CDR3 nucleotides: TGTGCCAGCAGCTTCGGGACAGGGGGCGCGTATGGCTACACCTTC. Translating it yields CASSFGTGGAYGYTF. The whole variable domain, remainder taken from reference TRBV7-9 and TRBJ1-2, is DTGVSQNPRHKITKRGQNVTFRCDPISEHNRLYWYRQTLGQGPEFLTYFQNEAQLEKSRLLSDRFSAERPKGSFSTLEIQRTEQGDSAMYLCASSFGTGGAYGYTFGSGTRLTVV.

This clone has just one count. V usage is TRBV7-7 and J usage is TRBJ2-2; tentative D call: TRBD1 (6 bases). The CDR3 length is 16 residues. CDR1 and CDR2 (germline): SSHAT, FNYEAQ (reference sequence). The V end lost 5 bases, the J end lost 2 bases, and 15 bases lay between the germline ends. Here the CDR3 DNA reads TGTGCCAGCAGCCCGACAGGCACGACCAACACCGGGGAGCTGTTTTTT. It yields the protein CASSPTGTTNTGELFF. Using reference TRBV7-7 and TRBJ2-2 for the parts outside the CDR3, the full variable domain is GAGVSQSPRYKVTKRGQDVTLRCDPISSHATLYWYQQALGQGPEFLTYFNYEAQPDKSGLPSDRFSAERPEGSISTLTIQRTEQRDSAMYRCASSPTGTTNTGELFFGEGSRLTVL.

The chain recombines TRBV6-5 with TRBJ2-7; D not certain. The germline CDR1 and CDR2 sequences are MNHEY and SVGAGI. Trimming removed 4 bases at V and 4 bases at J, with 11 bases between. The CDR3 is 13 amino acids. The CDR3: CASSSGFDYEQYF. The CDR3 region has the DNA TGTGCCAGCAGTTCTGGGTTTGATTACGAGCAGTACTTC.

This clone was counted a single time. The V call is TRBV2, the J call TRBJ2-7; TRBD1 is a possible D gene (5 bases). This CDR3 comprises 14 residues. CDR1 SNHLY and CDR2 FYNNEI come from the germline V gene. The germline V and J ends were trimmed by 6 bases and 0 bases, with 12 bases remaining between them. The DNA for the CDR3 is TGTGCCAGCAGGGATGACAGAAGCTCCTACGAGCAGTACTTC. It is translated as CASRDDRSSYEQYF.

This chain uses TRBV11-2 with TRBJ2-2, with 11 bases that match TRBD1. CDR1 SGHAT and CDR2 FQNNGV come from the germline V gene. V was clipped by 5 bases and J by 6 bases; unmatched bases: 5. CDR3 length equals 15 residues. In DNA, the CDR3 is TGTGCCAGCAGCCCGGGACAGGGGGTTGCCGGGGAGCTGTTTTTT. Translated: CASSPGQGVAGELFF.

The chain couples TRBV5-1 to TRBJ1-6; D call uncertain. CDR1 is SGHRS, CDR2 YFSETQ, per germline. The CDR3 consists of 13 residues. V lost 2 bases, J lost 8 bases, and 8 bases lay in between. The CDR3 nucleotides read TGCGCCAGCAGCTTTGGGAAGGATTCACCCCTCCACTTT. It translates to CASSFGKDSPLHF.

Only one count was recorded for this clone. This sequence joins TRBV6-6 and TRBJ1-6; 7 positions agree with TRBD1. The V gene end was trimmed by 5 bases and the J gene end by 5 bases; junction bases not matched to a gene: 3. The CDR3 consists of 14 residues. The germline gives CDR1 MNHNY, CDR2 SVGAGI (reference sequence). The CDR3 region is CASSETGNNSPLHF. CDR3 in DNA: TGTGCCAGCAGTGAGACAGGGAATAATTCACCCCTCCACTTT.

By sample share, this clone is large. The rearrangement joins TRBV28 to TRBJ1-6; 9 nucleotides agree with TRBD1. The ends lost 5 bases at V and 10 bases at J; junction bases unmatched: 6. The germline V gene encodes CDR1 MDHEN and CDR2 SYDVKM. CDR3 length: 14 residues. The CDR3 bases are TGTGCCAGCAGTATTACAGGGGGCGGGTCACCCCTCCACTTT. It is translated as CASSITGGGSPLHF.

The chain is built from TRBV7-2 and TRBJ2-5; D is unclear. Germline values: CDR1 SGHTA, CDR2 FQGNSA. The CDR3 contains 14 residues. V was trimmed by 5 bases and J by 2 bases, leaving 12 bases between them. The CDR3: CASSPYSGQETQYF. The CDR3, as DNA: TGTGCCAGCAGCCCGTACAGTGGACAAGAGACCCAGTACTTC.

The CDR3 sequence: CASGLVSGGKYTEAFF. The CDR3, as DNA: TGTGCTAGTGGTTTGGTATCCGGGGGGAAGTACACTGAAGCTTTCTTT. The rearrangement links TRBV12-5 to TRBJ1-1; a possible D gene is TRBD1 (5 bases). Germline values: CDR1 LGHNT, CDR2 FRNRAP. The CDR3 consists of 16 residues. The germline V and J ends were trimmed by 0 bases and 3 bases, with 14 bases remaining between them.

This chain connects TRBV5-6 to TRBJ1-2, with D perhaps matching TRBD1 (5 bases). Trimming pared 2 bases from V and 4 bases from J, leaving 15 bases between. The CDR3 is 15 residues long. CDR1 and CDR2 from the germline V gene are SGHDT and YYEEEE. CDR3 in DNA: TGTGCCAGCAGCTTAGGTGCCAGGGCCCCCTATGGCTACACCTTC. This encodes CASSLGARAPYGYTF.

The chain joins TRBV7-2 to TRBJ1-1, with 7 bases lining up with TRBD1. Germline-derived CDR1 and CDR2 are SGHTA and FQGNSA. J was trimmed by 0 bases and V by 4 bases; bases with no gene match: 2. The CDR3 loop spans 14 amino acids. The CDR3 DNA reads as TGTGCCAGCAGCTACAGGGGCATGAACACTGAAGCTTTCTTT. Translated: CASSYRGMNTEAFF.

The chain joins TRBV30 to TRBJ2-2; a weak D match, TRBD2 (6 bases). CDR1 and CDR2 (germline): GTSNPN, SVGIG (reference sequence). This CDR3 is built from 14 residues. The V and J ends lost 4 bases and 7 bases respectively, with 16 bases between them. The CDR3 nucleotides read TGTGCCTGGAAGAGGGGAGGCGGTGTCGGGGAGCTGTTTTTT. Its protein product is CAWKRGGGVGELFF.

The V gene is TRBV5-4, the J gene TRBJ2-5; D may be TRBD1 or TRBD2 (5 bases each). Trimming pared 3 bases from V and 4 bases from J, leaving 13 bases between. The CDR3 is 14 residues long. Germline V gene data show CDR1 as SGHNT and CDR2 as YYREEE (reference sequence). The CDR3 sequence: CASSSPSGTETQYF. CDR3 bases: TGTGCCAGCAGCTCTCCATCCGGGACAGAGACCCAGTACTTC. Full variable domain (remainder filled in from reference TRBV5-4 and TRBJ2-5): ETGVTQSPTHLIKTRGQQVTLRCSSQSGHNTVSWYQQALGQGPQFIFQYYREEENGRGNFPPRFSGLQFPNYSSELNVNALELDDSALYLCASSSPSGTETQYFGPGTRLLVL.

The J gene is TRBJ2-5, the V gene TRBV18, with a tentative D call TRBD1 (5 bases). Deletions cut 4 bases from V and 1 base from J, with 7 bases between. Looked up from germline, CDR1 is KGHSH and CDR2 is LQKENI. This CDR3 has 13 amino acids. The CDR3 nucleotides read TGTGCCAGCTCACAAGGGGTCCAAGAGACCCAGTACTTC. This encodes CASSQGVQETQYF.

The CDR3 DNA is TGTGCCAGCAGGGACGGACAGGGTCATCCCTACGAGCAGTACTTC. Encoded protein: CASRDGQGHPYEQYF. The V call is TRBV7-9, the J call TRBJ2-7, with 8 bases fitting TRBD1. V shed 6 bases and J 2 bases; nucleotides not matched to a gene: 9. The CDR3 covers 15 residues. CDR1 and CDR2 (germline): SEHNR, FQNEAQ (reference sequence).